The next 21 T cell receptor beta chains were all read from a single sample in a study of regulatory T cells in long-lasting Graves disease. According to the study, TCR beta libraries were built with iRepertoire HTBI primers and CDR3-region Arm-PCR. One entry per CDR3 protein, called by TCRdb with MiXCR from the multiplex PCR reads. The sample consists of 450,000 to 700,000 distinct CDR3 sequences, roughly 14% of them appearing once. Time point defined: newly diagnosed GD, antithyroid drugs for less than 3 months. Preparation of the TCR library used RNA extracted from PBMCs. The same data also went into a second study, on T cells in Graves' hyperthyroidism and ophthalmopathy.

The sequenced sample was peripheral blood mononuclear cells (PBMCs), obtained at new diagnosis, from a patient treated with antithyroid drugs. These receptors were obtained from a man aged 25-40 years with Graves disease.

This clonotype appeared many times. This rearrangement joins TRBV28 to TRBJ2-7; the D gene could be TRBD1 or TRBD2 (5 bases each). The ends were cut back, 7 bases at V and 2 bases at J, with 6 bases in the middle. CDR1 is MDHEN, CDR2 SYDVKM, per germline. CDR3 length: 11 residues. The CDR3 region has the DNA TGTGCCAGCATGGGACCCTACGAGCAGTACTTC. Translating it yields CASMGPYEQYF.

This clonotype was counted many times. The CDR3 protein is CASSPQGTQGSEQFF. The CDR3 DNA sequence: TGTGCCAGCAGCCCGCAGGGGACTCAAGGCAGTGAGCAGTTCTTC. The gene calls are TRBV11-2 and TRBJ2-1, with D perhaps given as TRBD1 or TRBD2 (6 bases each). Germline V CDR1 and CDR2: SGHAT, FQNNGV. The V end was cut by 5 bases, the J end by 9 bases, with 20 bases between. The CDR3 spans 15 residues.

This clonotype has just a few counts. The chain links TRBV18 to TRBJ2-5; maybe TRBD2 (6 bases). V was shortened by 1 base and J by 1 base, with 13 bases between the two germline ends. This CDR3 spans 16 amino acids. Germline CDR1 and CDR2: KGHSH and LQKENI. CDR3 sequence: CASSPQEGLSQETQYF. For the CDR3, the DNA is TGTGCCAGCTCACCACAGGAGGGCTTGAGCCAAGAGACCCAGTACTTC.

This clonotype was counted at least ten times. The chain has TRBV29-1 and TRBJ2-3; D call uncertain. V lost 0 bases, J lost 4 bases, and 5 bases lay in between. Germline lookup yields CDR1 SQVTM and CDR2 ANQGSEA. The CDR3 is 12 residues long. The CDR3 DNA sequence: TGCAGCGTTGAAGAAGTCCCAGATACGCAGTATTTT. Amino acid sequence: CSVEEVPDTQYF.

V is TRBV27 and J is TRBJ2-5; a possible D gene is TRBD1 (6 bases). Germline V gene data show CDR1 as MNHEY and CDR2 as SMNVEV (reference sequence). The CDR3 runs to 13 residues. V gave up 8 bases and J gave up 5 bases, with 15 bases separating them. CDR3 region: CASGRRGLETQYF. The CDR3 region has the DNA TGTGCCAGCGGTCGCAGGGGCCTGGAGACCCAGTACTTC.

This clonotype was seen repeatedly, ten times or more. The chain has TRBV6-5 and TRBJ1-5; 7 bases align to TRBD1. Unmatched junction bases numbered 6, after V lost 4 bases and J lost 6 bases. The CDR3 length is 14 residues. The germline V gene has CDR1 MNHEY and CDR2 SVGAGI. CDR3 DNA sequence: TGTGCCAGCAGTTTGAGGGGGCCCGGTCAGCCCCAGCATTTT. Protein: CASSLRGPGQPQHF.

Many counts were recorded for this clonotype. J is TRBJ2-5 and V is TRBV24-1; 14 bases are a match to TRBD2. J was trimmed by 4 bases and V by 2 bases; bases with no gene match: 2. Per germline, CDR1 KGHDR and CDR2 SFDVKD. The CDR3 runs 16 residues. The CDR3 DNA reads TGTGCCACCAGTGATTCCGGACTAGCGGGAGGAGAGACCCAGTACTTC. Translated, it gives CATSDSGLAGGETQYF.

This clonotype was observed many times. The CDR3 DNA reads as TGTGCCATCAGTGACAGTCTTGTCTATGGCTACACCTTC. Protein sequence: CAISDSLVYGYTF. The chain employs TRBV10-3 and TRBJ1-2; D gene uncertain. The CDR3 runs 13 residues. With 3 bases removed from V and 4 bases from J, the gap between germline ends came to 9 bases. Germline V gene lookup returns CDR1 ENHRY and CDR2 SYGVKD.

This clonotype occurred many times. The J gene is TRBJ2-3, the V gene TRBV5-1; D may correspond to TRBD1 or TRBD2 (6 bases each). V lost 1 base to trimming and J lost 2 bases, with 14 bases between them. This CDR3 is built from 16 residues. The germline gives CDR1 SGHRS, CDR2 YFSETQ. The chain's CDR3 is CASSLYPTGATDTQYF. CDR3 coding DNA: TGCGCCAGCAGCTTGTATCCAACGGGGGCCACAGATACGCAGTATTTT.

V and J are TRBV4-1 and TRBJ2-4, with D possibly matching TRBD2 (5 bases). The germline V gene has CDR1 MGHRA and CDR2 YSYEKL. CDR3 size: 18 residues. V lost 1 base to trimming and J lost 0 bases, with 16 bases between them. The DNA of the CDR3 is TGCGCCAGCAGCCAAGTTTTCCGGGTCGGGGTAGCCAAAAACATTCAGTACTTC. This sequence encodes CASSQVFRVGVAKNIQYF.

J is TRBJ2-5 and V is TRBV19; D is undetermined. Germline-derived CDR1 and CDR2 are LNHDA and SQIVND (reference sequence). The V end lost 3 bases, the J end lost 8 bases, and 13 bases lay between the germline ends. The CDR3 runs to 13 residues. The CDR3 protein is CASSIQATGTQYF. The CDR3 DNA is TGTGCCAGTAGTATTCAGGCAACGGGTACCCAGTACTTC. Based on the CDR3 plus reference TRBV19 and TRBJ2-5, the full variable domain is DGGITQSPKYLFRKEGQNVTLSCEQNLNHDAMYWYRQDPGQGLRLIYYSQIVNDFQKGDIAEGYSVSREKKESFPLTVTSAQKNPTAFYLCASSIQATGTQYFGPGTRLLVL.

The CDR3 sequence: CASSVTSGLLSYEQYF. DNA of the CDR3: TGTGCCAGCAGCGTTACTAGCGGGCTCTTGTCCTACGAGCAGTACTTC. The chain uses TRBV7-3 and TRBJ2-7; 9 bases are a match to TRBD2. Germline trimming cut 5 bases from V and 1 base from J; bases unmatched to any gene: 9. This CDR3 spans 16 amino acids. CDR1 and CDR2 from the germline V gene are SGHTA and FQGTGA.

J is TRBJ1-1 and V is TRBV7-3; D uncertain. Trimming pared 4 bases from V and 7 bases from J, leaving 16 bases between. This CDR3 spans 14 amino acids. Germline values: CDR1 SGHTA, CDR2 FQGTGA. The CDR3 region is CASSSPGFPNEAFF. In DNA form, the CDR3 reads TGTGCCAGCAGCTCTCCAGGTTTTCCTAATGAAGCTTTCTTT. Based on the CDR3 plus reference TRBV7-3 and TRBJ1-1, the full variable domain is GAGVSQTPSNKVTEKGKYVELRCDPISGHTALYWYRQSLGQGPEFLIYFQGTGAADDSGLPNDRFFAVRPEGSVSTLKIQRTERGDSAVYLCASSSPGFPNEAFFGQGTRLTVV.

This clonotype was seen a few times. CDR3 coding DNA: TGTGCCAGCAGTCGTATTACAGGGGGCGGCACAGATACGCAGTATTTT. This encodes CASSRITGGGTDTQYF. The chain is built from TRBV7-9 and TRBJ2-3, with 9 positions matching TRBD1. CDR1 is SEHNR and CDR2 is FQNEAQ in the germline V gene (reference sequence). The CDR3 is 16 residues long. After removal of 6 bases from V and 1 base from J, the junction contained 8 bases not matched to a gene.

The rearrangement links TRBV5-1 to TRBJ2-5; D gene uncertain. Deletions cut 3 bases from V and 0 bases from J, with 21 bases between. The CDR3 is 18 amino acids. Germline CDR1 is SGHRS and CDR2 is YFSETQ. The CDR3 reads CASSSRPVDLSYQETQYF. DNA for the CDR3: TGCGCCAGCAGCTCACGACCTGTAGACTTATCGTACCAAGAGACCCAGTACTTC.

At least ten counts were recorded for this clonotype. The chain has TRBV30 and TRBJ1-2, with D unresolved. V lost 2 bases to trimming and J lost 8 bases, with 12 bases between them. This CDR3 is built from 12 residues. In germline, CDR1 is GTSNPN, CDR2 SVGIG (reference sequence). Here the CDR3 DNA reads TGTGCCTGGAGTTATACCAGGCTGGGCTACACCTTC. Its protein is CAWSYTRLGYTF.

The table lists this clonotype with many counts. The chain uses TRBV2 and TRBJ2-4; possibly TRBD2 for D (6 bases). Trimming stripped 1 base from V and 0 bases from J, with 10 bases between. The germline gives CDR1 SNHLY, CDR2 FYNNEI. CDR3 length: 16 amino acids. The CDR3 reads CASSEGAGLAKNIQYF. CDR3 DNA sequence: TGTGCCAGCAGTGAAGGGGCGGGGTTAGCCAAAAACATTCAGTACTTC.

There are many counts of this clonotype. This rearrangement joins TRBV11-3 to TRBJ2-5, with 12 bases lining up with TRBD2. The CDR3 sequence is 16 residues long. Germline V gives CDR1 SGHNT, CDR2 YENEEA. Losses at the gene ends were 5 bases for V and 2 bases for J; bases not matched to a gene: 6. CDR3 in amino acids: CASSLGLAGIQETQYF. CDR3 DNA sequence: TGTGCCAGCAGCCTTGGACTAGCGGGGATTCAAGAGACCCAGTACTTC.

This clonotype was seen many times. V usage is TRBV28 and J usage is TRBJ2-3, with 13 bases that match TRBD2. Looked up from germline, CDR1 is MDHEN and CDR2 is SYDVKM. After removal of 6 bases from V and 2 bases from J, the junction contained 8 bases not matched to a gene. CDR3 length equals 17 residues. Written as DNA, the CDR3 is TGTGCCAGCAGAAAGGGACTAGCGGGATTCTACACAGATACGCAGTATTTT. Translated, it gives CASRKGLAGFYTDTQYF.

This clonotype showed up many times. CDR3 sequence (DNA): TGCGCCAGCAGACAGGGGGCATCCTACGAGCAGTACTTC. Translated, it gives CASRQGASYEQYF. V usage is TRBV5-1 and J usage is TRBJ2-7; 9 nucleotides align to TRBD1. The CDR3 runs to 13 residues. Germline V lookup: CDR1 SGHRS, CDR2 YFSETQ. The V and J ends lost 5 bases and 1 base, in that order; junction bases with no gene match: 1.

This clonotype has a handful of counts. The chain couples TRBV9 to TRBJ2-7; D is uncertain. Germline CDR1 and CDR2: SGDLS and YYNGEE. The CDR3 contains 12 residues. Trimming pared 3 bases from V and 5 bases from J, leaving 9 bases between. The CDR3 protein is CASSALGHEQYF. CDR3 sequence (DNA): TGTGCCAGCAGCGCCCTAGGTCACGAGCAGTACTTC.